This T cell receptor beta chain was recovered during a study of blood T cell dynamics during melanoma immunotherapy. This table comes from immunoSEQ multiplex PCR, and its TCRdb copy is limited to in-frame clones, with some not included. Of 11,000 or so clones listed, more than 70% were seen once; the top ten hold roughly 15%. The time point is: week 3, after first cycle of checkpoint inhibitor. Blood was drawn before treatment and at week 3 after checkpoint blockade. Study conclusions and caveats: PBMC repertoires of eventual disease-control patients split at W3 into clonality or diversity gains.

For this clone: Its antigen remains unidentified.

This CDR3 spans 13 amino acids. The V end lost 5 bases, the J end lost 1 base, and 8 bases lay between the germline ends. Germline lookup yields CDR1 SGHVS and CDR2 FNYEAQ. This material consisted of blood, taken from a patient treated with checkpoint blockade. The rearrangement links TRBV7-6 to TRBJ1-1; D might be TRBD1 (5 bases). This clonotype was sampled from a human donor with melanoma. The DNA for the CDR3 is TGTGCCAGCAGCCAAGACAGGAACACTGAAGCTTTCTTT. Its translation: CASSQDRNTEAFF. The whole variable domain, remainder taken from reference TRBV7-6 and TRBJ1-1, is GAGVSQSPRYKVTKRGQDVALRCDPISGHVSLYWYRQALGQGPEFLTYFNYEAQQDKSGLPNDRFSAERPEGSISTLTIQRTEQRDSAMYRCASSQDRNTEAFFGQGTRLTVV.